The next 16 T cell receptor beta chains were all read from a single sample in a study of blood T cell repertoires in COVID-19. The repertoire was sequenced with immunoSEQ multiplex PCR; TCRdb's copy has only in-frame clones and lacks some. Here the sample spans tens of thousands of clones, roughly 88% being singletons. Sequenced input: peripheral blood. These receptors all come from a human donor in a cohort sampled during active COVID-19. The donor label of this sample is uncertain.

CDR3 bases: TGTGCCAGCAGCGTGGACAGGGAAACTGGCTACACCTTC. It specifies CASSVDRETGYTF. V and J are TRBV9 and TRBJ1-2, with 8 bases fitting TRBD1. J gave up 7 bases and V 2 bases, and 4 bases lay outside the gene matches. Germline values: CDR1 SGDLS, CDR2 YYNGEE. This CDR3 contains 13 residues.

V usage is TRBV6-5 and J usage is TRBJ2-2; weak D call: TRBD1 (6 bases). Trimming took 8 bases from V and 7 from J, leaving 14 bases between them. The CDR3 is made up of 13 amino acids. Germline V gene sequence: CDR1 MNHEY, CDR2 SVGAGI. CDR3 amino acids: CASGTGIDGELFF. The CDR3 DNA sequence: TGTGCCAGCGGAACAGGGATTGACGGGGAGCTGTTTTTT.

This rearrangement joins TRBV19 to TRBJ2-1; D is unresolved. Trimming left V 5 bases short and J 4 bases short, with 3 bases between. CDR1 is LNHDA, CDR2 SQIVND, per germline (reference sequence). CDR3 size: 11 residues. CDR3 protein: CASSSYNEQFF. The CDR3 DNA is TGTGCCAGTAGTTCGTACAATGAGCAGTTCTTC.

The chain recombines TRBV5-4 with TRBJ2-5; D possibly corresponds to TRBD1 (5 bases). The length of the CDR3 is 14 residues. Trimming removed 4 bases from V and 4 bases from J, with 14 bases in between. Per germline, CDR1 SGHNT and CDR2 YYREEE (reference sequence). In DNA, the CDR3 is TGTGCCAGCAGCCGGGTTGGACAAGCAGAGACCCAGTACTTC. Protein: CASSRVGQAETQYF.

This clone was seen just once. This chain links TRBV19 with TRBJ1-1, with TRBD1 matching 8 bases. Germline CDR1 reads LNHDA; CDR2 reads SQIVND (reference sequence). The V and J ends lost 4 bases and 0 bases, in that order; junction bases with no gene match: 7. The CDR3 spans 16 residues. CDR3 protein: CASSNLAGGMNTEAFF. CDR3 nucleotides: TGTGCCAGTAGTAACCTGGCAGGGGGCATGAACACTGAAGCTTTCTTT.

The chain uses TRBV7-8 and TRBJ2-2; TRBD1 might be the D (5 bases). The germline V gene encodes CDR1 SGHVS and CDR2 FQNEAQ. The CDR3 extends over 16 amino acids. V lost 8 bases to trimming and J lost 7 bases, with 23 bases between them. CDR3 region: CASGLKRHGQGGELFF. The CDR3 DNA is TGTGCCAGCGGCCTTAAAAGGCACGGGCAGGGCGGGGAGCTGTTTTTT.

The V call is TRBV7-2, the J call TRBJ2-2, with TRBD1 as a possible D gene (5 bases). The CDR3 is 16 residues long. Looked up from germline, CDR1 is SGHTA and CDR2 is FQGNSA. Trimming stripped 5 bases from V and 0 bases from J, with 13 bases between. The CDR3 DNA reads as TGTGCCAGCAGCCTTGCGTCACAGGCGAACACCGGGGAGCTGTTTTTT. Protein: CASSLASQANTGELFF.

A remark on this clone: Additional DNA sequences in this sample encode the identical CDR3. The V gene is TRBV7-2, the J gene TRBJ2-1, with 12 bases that match TRBD2. The CDR3 totals 18 residues. Germline V lookup: CDR1 SGHTA, CDR2 FQGNSA. J lost 4 bases, V lost 0 bases, and 7 bases had no gene match. CDR3 protein: CASSLAASGGARYNEQFF. The CDR3 DNA sequence: TGTGCCAGCAGCTTAGCGGCTAGCGGGGGGGCGAGATACAATGAGCAGTTCTTC.

The V and J genes are TRBV7-2 and TRBJ2-7; TRBD2 matches 15 bases. CDR3 length: 18 residues. V shed 1 base, J shed 3 bases, and the junction held 7 bases outside the gene matches. Germline-derived CDR1 and CDR2 are SGHTA and FQGNSA. CDR3 sequence (DNA): TGTGCCAGCAGCTTAGGGGGACTAGCGGGGGGACTGATCTACGAGCAGTACTTC. As protein: CASSLGGLAGGLIYEQYF.

This chain uses TRBV7-9 with TRBJ2-3; 9 bases agree with TRBD1. This CDR3 is built from 15 residues. Germline V gene sequence: CDR1 SEHNR, CDR2 FQNEAQ (reference sequence). V shed 5 bases, J shed 3 bases, and the junction held 6 bases outside the gene matches. In nucleotides, the CDR3 is TGTGCCAGCAGCCGCCTTGGGACAGGGACAGATACGCAGTATTTT. It encodes CASSRLGTGTDTQYF.

This chain joins TRBV7-9 and TRBJ2-3; maybe TRBD1 (6 bases). Germline CDR1 reads SEHNR; CDR2 reads FQNEAQ (reference sequence). CDR3 length: 16 residues. Trimming took off 4 bases at V and 1 base at J, with 15 bases between the two ends. Here the CDR3 reads CASSSQSGAGTDTQYF. CDR3 sequence (DNA): TGTGCCAGCAGCTCACAGTCAGGGGCTGGCACAGATACGCAGTATTTT.

The J gene is TRBJ2-2, the V gene TRBV9; perhaps TRBD2 as D (6 bases). V was shortened by 2 bases and J by 4 bases, with 12 bases between the two germline ends. The CDR3 consists of 15 residues. Germline V lookup: CDR1 SGDLS, CDR2 YYNGEE. Here the CDR3 reads CASSVSDYRTGELFF. CDR3 DNA sequence: TGTGCCAGCAGCGTTTCGGACTATCGCACCGGGGAGCTGTTTTTT.

The gene calls are TRBV19 and TRBJ2-3, with D perhaps TRBD1 (5 bases). V lost 11 bases and J lost 1, with 16 bases in between. The CDR3 totals 14 residues. Per germline, CDR1 LNHDA and CDR2 SQIVND (reference sequence). The CDR3 here is CASRQLGGTDTQYF. The CDR3 nucleotides are TGTGCCTCCCGGCAGCTAGGGGGCACAGATACGCAGTATTTT.

The V gene is TRBV14, the J gene TRBJ2-5; D is unresolved. This CDR3 has 12 amino acids. Between the trimmed V and J ends, which lost 3 bases and 5 bases, there was a span of 7 bases. Germline V gene lookup returns CDR1 SGHDN and CDR2 FVKESK. The CDR3 loop is CASSQARETQYF. In nucleotides, the CDR3 is TGTGCCAGCAGCCAGGCTAGGGAGACCCAGTACTTC.

The DNA of the CDR3 is TGTGCCAGCAGCTTGTTTCGACAGGGAGGAGAGACCCAGTACTTC. The encoded protein is CASSLFRQGGETQYF. The gene calls are TRBV5-6 and TRBJ2-5, with D perhaps matching TRBD1 (7 bases). Between the trimmed V and J ends, which lost 1 base and 4 bases, there was a span of 14 bases. Germline assignment: CDR1 SGHDT and CDR2 YYEEEE. This CDR3 has 15 amino acids.

In DNA form, the CDR3 reads TGTGCCAGCAGCCCGATGCGTCGGGGCGGGGAGCTGTTTTTT. This sequence encodes CASSPMRRGGELFF. This chain uses TRBV7-9 with TRBJ2-2; D might be TRBD2 (5 bases). Germline CDR1 is SEHNR and CDR2 is FQNEAQ (reference sequence). The CDR3 is 14 residues long. V lost 5 bases and J lost 7, with 14 bases in between.